Below are 2 T cell receptor beta chains sequenced from a single sample in a study of identical twins. TCRdb re-derived calls from the 5' RACE reads in MiXCR, one entry per CDR3 protein. This repertoire shows about 340,000 distinct CDR3 sequences, 9% to 15% found once; its top ten account for 7.2%. The same data also went into a second study, on yellow fever vaccine responses in identical twins.

Source material: CD8+ T cells sorted from blood. All receptors come from a woman aged 18-35 years in good health.

The chain carries TRBV15 and TRBJ2-3, with D perhaps given as TRBD1 or TRBD2 (5 bases each). Germline CDR1 LNHNV, CDR2 YYDKDF (reference sequence). CDR3 length: 15 residues. Trimming pared 3 bases from V and 2 bases from J, leaving 12 bases between. CDR3 sequence (DNA): TGTGCCACCAGCAGGGGACGGGGCCCCACAGATACGCAGTATTTT. It translates to CATSRGRGPTDTQYF.

This clonotype turned up a few times. The CDR3: CASSRGPAHGYTF. CDR3 nucleotides: TGTGCCAGCAGCCGCGGGCCAGCCCATGGCTACACCTTC. J is TRBJ1-2 and V is TRBV12-3 or TRBV12-4, with unresolved D. CDR3 size: 13 residues. The germline V and J ends were trimmed by 6 bases and 6 bases, with 14 bases remaining between them.